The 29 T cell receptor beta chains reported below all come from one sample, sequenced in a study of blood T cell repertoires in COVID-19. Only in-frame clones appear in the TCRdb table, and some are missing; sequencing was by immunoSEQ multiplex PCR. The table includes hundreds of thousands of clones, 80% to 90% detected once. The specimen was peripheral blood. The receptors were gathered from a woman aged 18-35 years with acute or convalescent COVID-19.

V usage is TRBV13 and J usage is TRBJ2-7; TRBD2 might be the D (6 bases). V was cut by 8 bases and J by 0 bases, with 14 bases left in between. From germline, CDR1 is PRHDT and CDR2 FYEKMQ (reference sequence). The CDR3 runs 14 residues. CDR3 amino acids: CASAEGPSSYEQYF. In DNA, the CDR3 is TGTGCCAGCGCGGAGGGGCCGAGCTCCTACGAGCAGTACTTC.

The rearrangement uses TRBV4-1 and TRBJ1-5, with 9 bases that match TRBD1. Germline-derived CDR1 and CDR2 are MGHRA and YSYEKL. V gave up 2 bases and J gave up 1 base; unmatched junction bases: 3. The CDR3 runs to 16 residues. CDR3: CASSQLQGASNQPQHF. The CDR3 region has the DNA TGCGCCAGCAGCCAATTACAGGGGGCGAGCAATCAGCCCCAGCATTTT.

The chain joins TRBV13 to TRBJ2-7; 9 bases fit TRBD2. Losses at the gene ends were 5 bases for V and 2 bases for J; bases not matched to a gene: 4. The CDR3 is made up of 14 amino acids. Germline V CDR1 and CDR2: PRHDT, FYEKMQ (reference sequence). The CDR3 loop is CASSPQRGAYEQYF. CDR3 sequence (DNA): TGTGCCAGCAGCCCCCAGCGGGGGGCCTACGAGCAGTACTTC.

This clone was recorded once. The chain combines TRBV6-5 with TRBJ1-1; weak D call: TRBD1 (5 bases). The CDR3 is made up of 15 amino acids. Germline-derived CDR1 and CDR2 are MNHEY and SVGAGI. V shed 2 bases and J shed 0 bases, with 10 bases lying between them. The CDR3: CASSYAGQMNTEAFF. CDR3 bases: TGTGCCAGCAGTTACGCAGGGCAAATGAACACTGAAGCTTTCTTT.

CDR3 coding DNA: TGTGCCAGTCGACCCTGGACAGGGGGTTTGACCGGGGAGCTGTTTTTT. Translating gives CASRPWTGGLTGELFF. V usage is TRBV19 and J usage is TRBJ2-2; 10 positions agree with TRBD1. CDR3 length: 16 residues. V lost 8 bases and J lost 5; bases outside the gene matches: 11. Germline-derived CDR1 and CDR2 are LNHDA and SQIVND (reference sequence).

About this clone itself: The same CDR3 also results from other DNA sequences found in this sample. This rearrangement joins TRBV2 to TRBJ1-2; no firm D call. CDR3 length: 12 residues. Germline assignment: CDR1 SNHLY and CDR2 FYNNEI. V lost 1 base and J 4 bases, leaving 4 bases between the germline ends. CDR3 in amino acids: CASSEELYGYTF. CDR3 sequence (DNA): TGTGCCAGCAGTGAAGAACTCTATGGCTACACCTTC.

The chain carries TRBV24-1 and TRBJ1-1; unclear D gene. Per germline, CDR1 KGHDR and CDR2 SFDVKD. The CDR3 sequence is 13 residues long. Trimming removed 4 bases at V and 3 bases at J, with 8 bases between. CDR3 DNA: TGTGCCACCAGTGACCCTCCGGACACTGAAGCTTTCTTT. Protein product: CATSDPPDTEAFF.

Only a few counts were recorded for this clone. The DNA for the CDR3 is TGTGCCAGCAGTGAAGCGCCGACACGTGGAAACACCATATATTTT. It codes for CASSEAPTRGNTIYF. The chain joins TRBV6-1 to TRBJ1-3; unclear D gene. The germline CDR1 and CDR2 sequences are MNHNS and SASEGT. V was clipped by 0 bases and J by 3 bases, with 9 bases between them. The CDR3 covers 15 residues.

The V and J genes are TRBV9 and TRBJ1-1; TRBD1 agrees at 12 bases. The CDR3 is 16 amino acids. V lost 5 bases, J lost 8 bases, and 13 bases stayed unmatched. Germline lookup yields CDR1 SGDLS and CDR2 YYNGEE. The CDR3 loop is CASSGLGGQGAREAFF. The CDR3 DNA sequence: TGTGCCAGCAGTGGGTTGGGGGGACAGGGGGCCCGAGAAGCTTTCTTT.

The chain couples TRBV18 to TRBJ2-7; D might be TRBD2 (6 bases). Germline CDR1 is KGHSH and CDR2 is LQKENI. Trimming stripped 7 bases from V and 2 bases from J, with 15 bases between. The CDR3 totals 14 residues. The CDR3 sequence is CASFGRAGPYEQYF. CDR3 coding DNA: TGTGCCAGCTTCGGCAGAGCGGGTCCCTACGAGCAGTACTTC. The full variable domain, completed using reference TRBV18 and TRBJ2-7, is NAGVMQNPRHLVRRRGQEARLRCSPMKGHSHVYWYRQLPEEGLKFMVYLQKENIIDESGMPKERFSAEFPKEGPSILRIQQVVRGDSAAYFCASFGRAGPYEQYFGPGTRLTVT.

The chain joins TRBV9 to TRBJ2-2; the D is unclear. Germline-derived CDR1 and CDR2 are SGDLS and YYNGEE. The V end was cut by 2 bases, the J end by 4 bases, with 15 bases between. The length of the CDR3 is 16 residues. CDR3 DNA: TGTGCCAGCAGCGTCAACCCTACTTCCCTCACCGGGGAGCTGTTTTTT. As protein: CASSVNPTSLTGELFF.

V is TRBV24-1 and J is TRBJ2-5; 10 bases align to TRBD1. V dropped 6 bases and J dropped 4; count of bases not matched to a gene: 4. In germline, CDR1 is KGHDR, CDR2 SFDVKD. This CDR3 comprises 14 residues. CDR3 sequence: CATSPRTGGETQYF. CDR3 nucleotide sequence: TGTGCCACCAGTCCAAGGACAGGGGGAGAGACCCAGTACTTC.

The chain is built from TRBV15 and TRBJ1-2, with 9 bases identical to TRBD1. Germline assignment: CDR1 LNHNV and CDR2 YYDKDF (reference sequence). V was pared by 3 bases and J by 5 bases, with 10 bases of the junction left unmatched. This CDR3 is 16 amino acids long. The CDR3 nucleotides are TGTGCCACCAGCAGGGTACAGTGGACAGGGGAATATGGCTACACCTTC. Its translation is CATSRVQWTGEYGYTF.

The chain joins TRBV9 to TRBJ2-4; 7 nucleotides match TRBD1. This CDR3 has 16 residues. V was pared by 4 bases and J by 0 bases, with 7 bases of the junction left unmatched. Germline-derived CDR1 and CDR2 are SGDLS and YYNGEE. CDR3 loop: CASSPRDSIAKNIQYF. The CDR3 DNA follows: TGTGCCAGCAGCCCAAGGGACAGCATAGCCAAAAACATTCAGTACTTC.

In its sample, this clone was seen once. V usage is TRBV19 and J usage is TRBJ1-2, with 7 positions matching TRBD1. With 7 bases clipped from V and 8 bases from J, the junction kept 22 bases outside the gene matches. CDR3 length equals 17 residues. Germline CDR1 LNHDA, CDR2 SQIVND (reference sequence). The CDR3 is CASNTRPKTGWYRGYTF. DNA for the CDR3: TGTGCCAGTAACACAAGACCAAAGACAGGGTGGTATCGCGGCTACACCTTC. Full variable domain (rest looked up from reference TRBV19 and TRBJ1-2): DGGITQSPKYLFRKEGQNVTLSCEQNLNHDAMYWYRQDPGQGLRLIYYSQIVNDFQKGDIAEGYSVSREKKESFPLTVTSAQKNPTAFYLCASNTRPKTGWYRGYTFGSGTRLTVV.

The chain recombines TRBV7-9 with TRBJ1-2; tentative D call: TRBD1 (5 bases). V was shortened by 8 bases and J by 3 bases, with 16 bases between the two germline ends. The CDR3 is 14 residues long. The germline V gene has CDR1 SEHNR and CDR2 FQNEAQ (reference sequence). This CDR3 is CASYENRGDYGYTF. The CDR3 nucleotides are TGTGCCAGCTATGAAAATAGGGGTGACTATGGCTACACCTTC.

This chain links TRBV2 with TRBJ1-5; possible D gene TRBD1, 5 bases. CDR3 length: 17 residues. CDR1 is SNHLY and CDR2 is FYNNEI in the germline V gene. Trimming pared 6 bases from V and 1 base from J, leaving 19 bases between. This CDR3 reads CASRADLGQSSNQPQHF. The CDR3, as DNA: TGTGCCAGCAGGGCCGACTTGGGGCAATCAAGCAATCAGCCCCAGCATTTT.

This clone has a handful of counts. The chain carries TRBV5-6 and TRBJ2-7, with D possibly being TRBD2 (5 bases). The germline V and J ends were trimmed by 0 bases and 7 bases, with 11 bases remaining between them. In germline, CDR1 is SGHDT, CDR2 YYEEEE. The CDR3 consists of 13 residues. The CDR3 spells CASSLVLRGEQYF. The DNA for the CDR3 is TGTGCCAGCAGCTTGGTCCTCCGCGGGGAGCAGTACTTC.

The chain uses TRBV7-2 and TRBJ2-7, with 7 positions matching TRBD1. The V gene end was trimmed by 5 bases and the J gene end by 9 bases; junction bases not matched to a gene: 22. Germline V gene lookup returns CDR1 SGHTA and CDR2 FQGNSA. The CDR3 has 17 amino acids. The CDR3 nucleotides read TGTGCCAGCAGCAAAACAGGGGCGTCCTCATTTTTTTTCGGGCAGTACTTC. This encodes CASSKTGASSFFFGQYF. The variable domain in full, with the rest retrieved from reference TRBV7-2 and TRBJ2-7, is GAGVSQSPSNKVTEKGKDVELRCDPISGHTALYWYRQSLGQGLEFLIYFQGNSAPDKSGLPSDRFSAERTGGSVSTLTIQRTQQEDSAVYLCASSKTGASSFFFGQYFGPGTRLTVT.

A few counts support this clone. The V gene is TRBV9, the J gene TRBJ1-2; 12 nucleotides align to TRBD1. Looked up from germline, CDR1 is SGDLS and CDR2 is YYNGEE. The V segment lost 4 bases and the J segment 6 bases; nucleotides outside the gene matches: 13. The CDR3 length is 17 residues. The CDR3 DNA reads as TGTGCCAGCAGCCTCACCGGGACAGGGGGCCTAATCGATGGCTACACCTTC. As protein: CASSLTGTGGLIDGYTF.

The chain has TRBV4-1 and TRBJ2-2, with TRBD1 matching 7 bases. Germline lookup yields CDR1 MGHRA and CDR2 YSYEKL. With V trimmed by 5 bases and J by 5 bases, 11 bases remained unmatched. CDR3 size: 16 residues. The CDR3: CASSANPGQKTGELFF. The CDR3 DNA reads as TGCGCCAGCAGCGCAAACCCGGGACAGAAGACCGGGGAGCTGTTTTTT.

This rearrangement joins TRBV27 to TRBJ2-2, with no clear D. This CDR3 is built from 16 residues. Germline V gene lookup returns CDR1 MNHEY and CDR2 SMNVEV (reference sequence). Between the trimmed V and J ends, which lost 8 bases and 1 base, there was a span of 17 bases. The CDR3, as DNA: TGTGCCAGCTCCCCAAAAGGCCGGGTGAACACCGGGGAGCTGTTTTTT. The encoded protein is CASSPKGRVNTGELFF.

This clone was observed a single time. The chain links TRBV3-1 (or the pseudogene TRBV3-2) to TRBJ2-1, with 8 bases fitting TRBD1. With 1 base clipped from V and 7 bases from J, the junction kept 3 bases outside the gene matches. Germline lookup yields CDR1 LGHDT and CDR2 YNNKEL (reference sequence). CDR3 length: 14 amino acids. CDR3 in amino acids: CASSQVRGHNEQFF. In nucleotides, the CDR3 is TGTGCCAGCAGCCAAGTCAGGGGGCATAATGAGCAGTTCTTC.

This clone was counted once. CDR3 in amino acids: CASSLRGPTASPVITDTQYF. CDR3 nucleotides: TGTGCCAGCAGCTTAAGAGGGCCTACTGCGAGCCCCGTTATCACAGATACGCAGTATTTT. J is TRBJ2-3 and V is TRBV7-6; D perhaps matches TRBD2 (5 bases). Trimming removed 2 bases at V and 2 bases at J, with 26 bases between. In germline, CDR1 is SGHVS, CDR2 FNYEAQ. The CDR3 loop spans 20 amino acids.

CDR3 region: CASSTNRAGNTEAFF. For the CDR3, the DNA is TGTGCCAGCAGCACTAACAGGGCCGGGAACACTGAAGCTTTCTTT. The V and J genes are TRBV5-4 and TRBJ1-1, with a weak D call TRBD1 (6 bases). The CDR3 has 15 residues. Germline V gene sequence: CDR1 SGHNT, CDR2 YYREEE (reference sequence). Trimming shortened V by 4 bases and J by 1 base, and 14 bases separated the two germline ends.

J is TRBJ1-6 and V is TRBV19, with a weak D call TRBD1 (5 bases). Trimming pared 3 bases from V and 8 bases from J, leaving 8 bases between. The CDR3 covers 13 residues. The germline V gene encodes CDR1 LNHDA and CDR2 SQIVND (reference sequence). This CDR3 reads CASSIPGYSPLHF. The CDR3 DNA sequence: TGTGCCAGTAGTATTCCAGGGTATTCACCCCTCCACTTT.

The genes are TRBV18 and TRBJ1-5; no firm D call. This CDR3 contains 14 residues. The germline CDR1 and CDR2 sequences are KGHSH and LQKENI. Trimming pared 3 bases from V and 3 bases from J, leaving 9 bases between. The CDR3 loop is CASSPSRPNQPQHF. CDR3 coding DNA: TGTGCCAGCTCACCTTCCAGGCCCAATCAGCCCCAGCATTTT. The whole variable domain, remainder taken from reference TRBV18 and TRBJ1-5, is NAGVMQNPRHLVRRRGQEARLRCSPMKGHSHVYWYRQLPEEGLKFMVYLQKENIIDESGMPKERFSAEFPKEGPSILRIQQVVRGDSAAYFCASSPSRPNQPQHFGDGTRLSIL.

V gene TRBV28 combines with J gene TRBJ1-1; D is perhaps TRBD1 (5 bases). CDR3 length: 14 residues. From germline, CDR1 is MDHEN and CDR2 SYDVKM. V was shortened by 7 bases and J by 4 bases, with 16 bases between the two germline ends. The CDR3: CASILIAGLTEAFF. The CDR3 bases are TGTGCCAGCATCCTTATTGCAGGGCTCACTGAAGCTTTCTTT.

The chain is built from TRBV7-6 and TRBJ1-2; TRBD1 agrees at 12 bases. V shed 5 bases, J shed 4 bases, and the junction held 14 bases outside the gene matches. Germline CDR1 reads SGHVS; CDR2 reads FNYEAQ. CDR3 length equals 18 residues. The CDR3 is CASSNGGTGGGGAYGYTF. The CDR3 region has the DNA TGTGCCAGCAGCAACGGGGGGACAGGGGGCGGCGGAGCCTATGGCTACACCTTC.